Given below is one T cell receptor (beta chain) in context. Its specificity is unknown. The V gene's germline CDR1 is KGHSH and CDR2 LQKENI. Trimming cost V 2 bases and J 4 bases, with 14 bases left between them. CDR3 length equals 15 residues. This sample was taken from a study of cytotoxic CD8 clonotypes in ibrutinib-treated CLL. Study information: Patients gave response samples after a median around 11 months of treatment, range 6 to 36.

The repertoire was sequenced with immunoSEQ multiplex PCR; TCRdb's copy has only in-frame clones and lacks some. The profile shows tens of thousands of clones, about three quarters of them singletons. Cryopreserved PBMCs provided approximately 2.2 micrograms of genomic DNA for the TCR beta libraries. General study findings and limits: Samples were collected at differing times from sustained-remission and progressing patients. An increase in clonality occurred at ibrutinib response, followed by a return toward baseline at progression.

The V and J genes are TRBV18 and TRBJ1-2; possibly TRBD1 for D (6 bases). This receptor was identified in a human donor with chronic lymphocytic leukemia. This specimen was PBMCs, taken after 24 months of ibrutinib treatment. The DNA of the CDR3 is TGTGCCAGCTCACCAGAGCGACAGGTTGGCTATGGCTACACCTTC. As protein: CASSPERQVGYGYTF.